A single sample gave rise to the 30 T cell receptor beta chains below, sequenced in a study of blood T cells in healthy people across ages. Then a second PCR, running roughly 7 to 11 cycles, was carried out with a sample-barcoded 5' primer and a J-beta primer mix. One entry per CDR3 protein, called by TCRdb with MiXCR from the 5' RACE reads. Among almost 550,000 distinct CDR3 sequences, approximately 25% were seen once, and the ten largest hold approximately 10%. Separately, the same data were catalogued under a study of T cells of mothers and their children.

The sequencing input was blood. These receptor sequences come from a boy aged 5 to 17 in good health.

This rearrangement joins TRBV9 to TRBJ2-7; possible D gene TRBD1, 5 bases. This CDR3 comprises 18 residues. CDR1 is SGDLS and CDR2 is YYNGEE in the germline V gene. Trimming pared 3 bases from V and 2 bases from J, leaving 24 bases between. The CDR3 reads CASSEFPSLGPHTYEQYF. The CDR3, as DNA: TGTGCCAGCAGCGAGTTCCCCTCGCTGGGGCCCCATACCTACGAGCAGTACTTC.

V gene TRBV6-6 combines with J gene TRBJ1-4; D may be TRBD1 (6 bases). CDR3 size: 16 residues. Germline-derived CDR1 and CDR2 are MNHNY and SVGAGI (reference sequence). Trimming shortened V by 4 bases and J by 4 bases, and 16 bases separated the two germline ends. The CDR3 spells CASSFRTGSNNEKLFF. The CDR3 DNA follows: TGTGCCAGCAGTTTTCGAACAGGGAGTAATAATGAAAAACTGTTTTTT.

Here the CDR3 reads CASSFISREQFF. CDR3 nucleotides: TGTGCCAGCAGTTTCATCTCGAGAGAGCAGTTCTTC. The chain is built from TRBV6-2 or TRBV6-3 and TRBJ2-5; unclear D gene. The assigned J gene may be wrong: the sequence end matches TRBJ2-1 better. Germline V lookup: CDR1 MNHEY, CDR2 SVGEGT. The CDR3 spans 12 residues.

This chain links TRBV27 with TRBJ2-7; TRBD2 agrees at 8 bases. The CDR3 covers 16 residues. Trimming at V came to 5 bases and at J to 4 bases, leaving 13 bases not matched to a gene. Looked up from germline, CDR1 is MNHEY and CDR2 is SMNVEV (reference sequence). CDR3 sequence (DNA): TGTGCCAGCAGTATACCCCGAGGGGCGGGAGGTTACGAGCAGTACTTC. Its protein product is CASSIPRGAGGYEQYF.

In its sample, this clonotype was seen a few times. This chain uses TRBV4-1 with TRBJ2-1; D uncertain. The CDR3 runs to 15 residues. The germline V gene has CDR1 MGHRA and CDR2 YSYEKL. Between the trimmed V and J ends, which lost 0 bases and 8 bases, there was a span of 14 bases. In DNA form, the CDR3 reads TGCGCCAGCAGCCAAGAACTAAGGGCTTTTGATGAGCAGTTCTTC. Amino acids: CASSQELRAFDEQFF.

The sample holds a few counts of this clonotype. The chain carries TRBV20-1 and TRBJ2-4; TRBD2 agrees at 10 bases. V gave up 5 bases and J gave up 9 bases; unmatched junction bases: 13. Germline V gene sequence: CDR1 DFQATT, CDR2 SNEGSKA (reference sequence). The CDR3 is made up of 15 amino acids. CDR3 region: CSASTSGSEGGIQYF. The CDR3 bases are TGCAGTGCTTCGACTAGCGGGTCTGAAGGAGGCATTCAGTACTTC.

This clonotype has more than one count but fewer than ten. The chain recombines TRBV7-9 with TRBJ2-5, with no clear D. Near its end, the DNA agrees better with TRBJ2-1, so the J call may be wrong. CDR3 length equals 15 residues. Germline lookup yields CDR1 SEHNR and CDR2 FQNEAQ (reference sequence). The CDR3 sequence is CASSLEGVDYNEQFF. In DNA, the CDR3 is TGTGCCAGCAGCTTAGAAGGCGTCGACTACAATGAGCAGTTCTTC.

This sequence joins TRBV7-9 and TRBJ1-6; no reliable D call. With 5 bases removed from V and 4 bases from J, the gap between germline ends came to 15 bases. Germline CDR1 reads SEHNR; CDR2 reads FQNEAQ (reference sequence). The CDR3 runs 16 residues. CDR3: CASSAPAAGYNSPLHF. The CDR3 DNA is TGTGCCAGCAGCGCCCCAGCCGCGGGGTATAATTCACCCCTCCACTTT. The full variable domain, rest sourced from reference TRBV7-9 and TRBJ1-6, is DTGVSQNPRHKITKRGQNVTFRCDPISEHNRLYWYRQTLGQGPEFLTYFQNEAQLEKSRLLSDRFSAERPKGSFSTLEIQRTEQGDSAMYLCASSAPAAGYNSPLHFGNGTRLTVT.

The CDR3: CASSIAGTYNEQFF. The CDR3 bases are TGTGCCAGCAGTATAGCGGGAACCTACAATGAGCAGTTCTTC. The rearrangement joins TRBV28 to TRBJ2-1; 8 bases match TRBD2. The CDR3 runs to 14 residues. The germline gives CDR1 MDHEN, CDR2 SYDVKM. The J segment lost 2 bases and the V segment lost 5 bases, leaving 2 bases of the junction unmatched.

The chain joins TRBV20-1 to TRBJ2-1, with 11 bases lining up with TRBD2. The CDR3 is 17 residues long. J lost 7 bases, V lost 5 bases, and 16 bases had no gene match. Germline CDR1 reads DFQATT; CDR2 reads SNEGSKA (reference sequence). The CDR3 coding sequence is TGCAGTGCTTCACCCCTTAGCGGGAGGGCCGGGAGTAATGAGCAGTTCTTC. This gives the protein CSASPLSGRAGSNEQFF.

In regard to this clonotype: One junction end does not reproduce the germline sequence, and a read error may be involved. In nucleotides, the CDR3 is TGTGCCAGCAGCTTAACAGCGGGAGGGTTCCACTTC. It is translated as CASSLTAGGFHF. The chain couples TRBV7-6 to TRBJ2-7; 10 nucleotides agree with TRBD2. The length of the CDR3 is 12 residues. CDR1 is SGHVS and CDR2 is FNYEAQ in the germline V gene.

The V and J genes are TRBV5-6 and TRBJ2-1; 7 bases agree with TRBD1. Germline trimming cut 4 bases from V and 6 bases from J; bases unmatched to any gene: 7. Germline lookup yields CDR1 SGHDT and CDR2 YYEEEE. This CDR3 has 14 residues. CDR3 region: CASSQPGQRNEQFF. The CDR3 nucleotides are TGTGCCAGCAGCCAGCCGGGACAGCGCAATGAGCAGTTCTTC.

The chain's CDR3 is CASSLDRGGLYEQYF. In DNA, the CDR3 is TGTGCCAGCAGCTTAGATCGGGGGGGGCTCTACGAGCAGTACTTC. The chain has TRBV11-2 and TRBJ2-7; 8 bases align to TRBD2. The CDR3 runs to 15 residues. Germline V gene lookup returns CDR1 SGHAT and CDR2 FQNNGV. The V and J ends lost 0 bases and 3 bases, in that order; junction bases with no gene match: 4.

The chain carries TRBV5-1 and TRBJ2-1, with TRBD1 matching over 7 bases. CDR3 length equals 14 residues. CDR1 is SGHRS and CDR2 is YFSETQ in the germline V gene. The ends lost 4 bases at V and 7 bases at J; junction bases unmatched: 8. The CDR3 DNA reads TGCGCCAGCAGCCCACGGACAGGCGAGAATGAGCAGTTCTTC. Its protein is CASSPRTGENEQFF.

This clonotype appeared many times. The chain carries TRBV29-1 and TRBJ2-3; TRBD2 agrees at 8 bases. There are 14 residues in the CDR3. Trimming at V came to 7 bases and at J to 4 bases, leaving 10 bases not matched to a gene. From germline, CDR1 is SQVTM and CDR2 ANQGSEA. The DNA for the CDR3 is TGCAGCGCTATCCGGGAGGGCATCGCAGATACGCAGTATTTT. Translating it yields CSAIREGIADTQYF.

The genes are TRBV19 and TRBJ1-5, with D perhaps TRBD1 (6 bases). This CDR3 contains 14 residues. Deletions cut 3 bases from V and 5 bases from J, with 11 bases between. Germline assignment: CDR1 LNHDA and CDR2 SQIVND (reference sequence). CDR3 sequence reads: CASSIRGWDQPQHF. CDR3 DNA: TGTGCCAGTAGTATCAGGGGTTGGGATCAGCCCCAGCATTTT.

This clonotype showed up just a few times. This rearrangement joins TRBV13 to TRBJ2-1, with D possibly being TRBD1 (5 bases). V lost 0 bases to trimming and J lost 0 bases, with 9 bases between them. CDR1 PRHDT and CDR2 FYEKMQ come from the germline V gene (reference sequence). The CDR3 spans 16 residues. This CDR3 reads CASSLGLRGSYNEQFF. The DNA of the CDR3 is TGTGCCAGCAGCTTAGGCCTAAGGGGCTCCTACAATGAGCAGTTCTTC.

The V gene is TRBV12-3 or TRBV12-4, the J gene TRBJ2-3, with a tentative D call TRBD2 (5 bases). V was shortened by 5 bases and J by 4 bases, with 13 bases between the two germline ends. The CDR3 runs to 14 residues. CDR3 sequence reads: CASSTGWESDTQYF. CDR3 nucleotide sequence: TGTGCCAGCAGTACCGGTTGGGAGTCAGATACGCAGTATTTT.

This chain connects TRBV4-3 to TRBJ1-4, with D perhaps matching TRBD1 (5 bases). Trimming took off 5 bases at V and 3 bases at J, with 13 bases between the two ends. The germline gives CDR1 LGHNA, CDR2 YSLEER. CDR3 size: 15 residues. The CDR3 sequence: CASSKSGGANEKLFF. In DNA, the CDR3 is TGCGCCAGCAGCAAAAGCGGGGGGGCTAATGAAAAACTGTTTTTT.

This clonotype was found a few times. This chain connects TRBV29-1 to TRBJ2-5; maybe TRBD1 (6 bases). The CDR3 is 12 amino acids. The germline gives CDR1 SQVTM, CDR2 ANQGSEA. The germline V and J ends were trimmed by 4 bases and 5 bases, with 11 bases remaining between them. The CDR3 spells CSVGTVGETQYF. CDR3 nucleotide sequence: TGCAGCGTTGGGACAGTCGGCGAGACCCAGTACTTC.

This clonotype was observed a handful of times. A much larger clone is a single base away; this may be a read error. V gene TRBV6-2 or TRBV6-3 combines with J gene TRBJ2-5, with 8 bases that match TRBD2. The J call is doubtful: the DNA matches TRBJ2-1 better. This CDR3 has 14 residues. Germline-derived CDR1 and CDR2 are MNHEY and SVGEGT. In DNA, the CDR3 is TGTGCCAGCAGTCCCAGACTAGCGTCGAATGAGCAGTTCTTC. Its protein is CASSPRLASNEQFF.

This clonotype was counted only a few times. J is TRBJ2-5 and V is TRBV5-1; 10 bases match TRBD1. Germline assignment: CDR1 SGHRS and CDR2 YFSETQ. V was clipped by 2 bases and J by 2 bases; unmatched bases: 6. This CDR3 comprises 16 residues. The CDR3 nucleotides are TGCGCCAGCAGCTTCGGAGACAGGGGGCGGCAAGAGACCCAGTACTTC. Encoded protein: CASSFGDRGRQETQYF.

This clonotype was detected only a few times. The conserved final phenylalanine or tryptophan is absent from the CDR3, which likely points to a read error. V and J are TRBV6-6 and TRBJ1-1; D might be TRBD1 (5 bases). The CDR3 length is 13 residues. CDR1 and CDR2 from the germline V gene are MNHNY and SVGAGI (reference sequence). V was pared by 4 bases and J by 8 bases, with 14 bases between. The CDR3 loop reads CASSSIQGSEAFL. For the CDR3, the DNA is TGTGCCAGCAGTTCCATCCAGGGATCCGAAGCTTTCCTT.

This chain links TRBV30 with TRBJ2-4; the match to TRBD2 covers 12 bases. CDR3 length: 16 residues. Germline V gene data show CDR1 as GTSNPN and CDR2 as SVGIG (reference sequence). J gave up 5 bases and V 2 bases, and 7 bases lay outside the gene matches. The CDR3 reads CAWSPGLAGRQNIQYF. The CDR3 nucleotides read TGTGCCTGGAGTCCTGGACTAGCGGGGCGGCAAAACATTCAGTACTTC. Looking up the rest from reference TRBV30 and TRBJ2-4 gives the full variable domain: SQTIHQWPATLVQPVGSPLSLECTVEGTSNPNLYWYRQAAGRGLQLLFYSVGIGQISSEVPQNLSASRPQDRQFILSSKKLLLSDSGFYLCAWSPGLAGRQNIQYFGAGTRLSVL.

The gene calls are TRBV12-3 or TRBV12-4 and TRBJ1-4; D is possibly TRBD1 (5 bases). Trimming left V 6 bases short and J 8 bases short, with 16 bases between. The CDR3 runs to 14 residues. The CDR3 sequence is CASSPPVGLEKLFF. The CDR3 DNA follows: TGTGCCAGCAGCCCCCCGGTGGGGCTCGAAAAACTGTTTTTT.

This clonotype was seen a handful of times. The chain carries TRBV20-1 and TRBJ1-5, with D tentatively TRBD1 (5 bases). The CDR3 is made up of 13 amino acids. Germline V lookup: CDR1 DFQATT, CDR2 SNEGSKA (reference sequence). The V end was cut by 3 bases, the J end by 5 bases, with 11 bases between. CDR3 in amino acids: CSARGGGYQPQHF. CDR3 DNA: TGCAGTGCTAGGGGGGGAGGTTATCAGCCCCAGCATTTT.

The V call is TRBV7-2, the J call TRBJ2-3; 8 nucleotides match TRBD1. Germline-derived CDR1 and CDR2 are SGHTA and FQGNSA. V lost 4 bases, J lost 0 bases, and 6 bases stayed unmatched. The CDR3 has 16 amino acids. The CDR3 DNA sequence: TGTGCCAGCAGCTGGCCGGGGACAGGTAGCACAGATACGCAGTATTTT. Protein sequence: CASSWPGTGSTDTQYF.

The chain has TRBV11-2 and TRBJ2-1, with 7 bases identical to TRBD2. V lost 2 bases and J lost 7; bases outside the gene matches: 11. This CDR3 is built from 16 residues. CDR1 is SGHAT, CDR2 FQNNGV, per germline. In nucleotides, the CDR3 is TGTGCCAGCAGCTTATTCTCGGCGGGAGTGAGAAATGAGCAGTTCTTC. Protein product: CASSLFSAGVRNEQFF.

The table lists this clonotype with a few counts. The gene calls are TRBV7-8 and TRBJ2-7; D possibly uses TRBD1 or TRBD2 (7 bases each). CDR3 length: 16 residues. Trimming took 2 bases from V and 1 from J, leaving 15 bases between them. Looked up from germline, CDR1 is SGHVS and CDR2 is FQNEAQ. As DNA, the CDR3 is TGTGCCAGCAGCTTAAGGGGGGGACAGACATCCTACGAGCAGTACTTC. This sequence encodes CASSLRGGQTSYEQYF.

The V call is TRBV12-3 or TRBV12-4, the J call TRBJ2-1, with 7 bases lining up with TRBD1. Trimming cost V 3 bases and J 5 bases; bases outside gene matches: 7. The CDR3 runs 15 residues. CDR3 bases: TGTGCCAGCAGTTTGGGGCAGGGGGTAAACAATGAGCAGTTCTTC. Encoded protein: CASSLGQGVNNEQFF.